This TCR beta chain stems from a study of blood T cell repertoires in COVID-19. CDR1 is KGHDR and CDR2 is SFDVKD in the germline V gene. V dropped 3 bases and J dropped 4; count of bases not matched to a gene: 4. The CDR3 contains 16 residues. The table came from immunoSEQ multiplex PCR; TCRdb's copy has only in-frame clones and leaves some out. Altogether tens of thousands of clones are present, approximately 90% being singletons, with the ten largest covering about 15%. The chain recombines TRBV24-1 with TRBJ2-1, with 11 bases fitting TRBD2. The clonotype comes from a man in his sixties or seventies with acute or convalescent COVID-19. The sequencing input was peripheral blood. In DNA, the CDR3 is TGTGCCACCAGTGATACACTAGCGGGGGAATACAATGAGCAGTTCTTC. Its protein is CATSDTLAGEYNEQFF.